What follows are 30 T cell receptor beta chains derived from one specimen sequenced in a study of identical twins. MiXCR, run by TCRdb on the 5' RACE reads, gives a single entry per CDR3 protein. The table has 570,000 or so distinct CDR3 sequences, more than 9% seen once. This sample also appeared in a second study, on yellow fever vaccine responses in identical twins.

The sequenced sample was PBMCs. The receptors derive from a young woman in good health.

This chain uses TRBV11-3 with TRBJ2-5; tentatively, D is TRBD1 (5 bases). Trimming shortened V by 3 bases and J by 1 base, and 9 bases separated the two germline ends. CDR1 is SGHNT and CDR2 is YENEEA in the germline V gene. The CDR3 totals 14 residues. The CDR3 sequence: CASSFGHGQETQYF. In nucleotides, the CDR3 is TGTGCCAGCAGCTTCGGACACGGCCAAGAGACCCAGTACTTC.

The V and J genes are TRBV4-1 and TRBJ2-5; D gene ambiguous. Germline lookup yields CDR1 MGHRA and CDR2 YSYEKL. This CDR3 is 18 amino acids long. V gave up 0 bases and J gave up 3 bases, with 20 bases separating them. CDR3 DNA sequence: TGCGCCAGCAGCCAAGACCCCCACCTCAAAGGCTCCGAAGAGACCCAGTACTTC. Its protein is CASSQDPHLKGSEETQYF.

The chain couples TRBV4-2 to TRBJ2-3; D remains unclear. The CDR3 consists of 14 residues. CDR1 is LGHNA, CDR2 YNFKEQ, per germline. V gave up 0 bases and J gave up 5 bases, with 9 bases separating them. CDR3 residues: CASSQEMGGDTQYF. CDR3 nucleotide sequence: TGTGCCAGCAGCCAAGAAATGGGTGGAGATACGCAGTATTTT.

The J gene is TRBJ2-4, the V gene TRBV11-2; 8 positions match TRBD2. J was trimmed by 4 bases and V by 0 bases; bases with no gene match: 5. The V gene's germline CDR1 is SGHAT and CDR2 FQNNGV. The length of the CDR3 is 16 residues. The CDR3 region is CASSLDGAGDKNIQYF. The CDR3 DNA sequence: TGTGCCAGCAGCTTAGATGGAGCGGGAGATAAAAACATTCAGTACTTC.

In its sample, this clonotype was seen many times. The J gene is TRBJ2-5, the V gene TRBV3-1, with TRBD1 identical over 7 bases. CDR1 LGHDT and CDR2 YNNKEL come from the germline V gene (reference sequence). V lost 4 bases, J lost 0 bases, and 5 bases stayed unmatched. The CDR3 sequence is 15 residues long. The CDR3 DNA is TGTGCCAGCAGCCGTCGACAGGGCCACCAAGAGACCCAGTACTTC. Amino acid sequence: CASSRRQGHQETQYF.

CDR3 region: CASSQESAGTLSSYEQYF. The CDR3 DNA reads as TGCGCCAGCAGCCAAGAATCGGCGGGGACACTCAGCTCCTACGAGCAGTACTTC. The gene calls are TRBV4-1 and TRBJ2-7, with D perhaps assigned TRBD1 or TRBD2 (6 bases each). Trimming pared 0 bases from V and 0 bases from J, leaving 18 bases between. The CDR3 runs to 18 residues. Germline CDR1 reads MGHRA; CDR2 reads YSYEKL.

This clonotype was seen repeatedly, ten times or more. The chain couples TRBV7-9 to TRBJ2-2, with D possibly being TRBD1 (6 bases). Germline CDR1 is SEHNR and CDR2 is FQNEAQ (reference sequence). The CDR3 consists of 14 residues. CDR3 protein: CAGWGPPGTGELFF. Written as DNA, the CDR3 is TGTGCGGGGTGGGGGCCGCCGGGCACCGGGGAGCTGTTTTTT. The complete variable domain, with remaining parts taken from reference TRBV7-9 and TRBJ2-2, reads DTGVSQNPRHKITKRGQNVTFRCDPISEHNRLYWYRQTLGQGPEFLTYFQNEAQLEKSRLLSDRFSAERPKGSFSTLEIQRTEQGDSAMYLCAGWGPPGTGELFFGEGSRLTVL.

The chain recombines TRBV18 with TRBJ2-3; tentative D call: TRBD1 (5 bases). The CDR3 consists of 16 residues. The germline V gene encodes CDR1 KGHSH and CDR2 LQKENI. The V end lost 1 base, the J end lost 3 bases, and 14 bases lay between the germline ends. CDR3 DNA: TGTGCCAGCTCACCACTCGAAGGGGCCTCGACAGATACGCAGTATTTT. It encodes CASSPLEGASTDTQYF.

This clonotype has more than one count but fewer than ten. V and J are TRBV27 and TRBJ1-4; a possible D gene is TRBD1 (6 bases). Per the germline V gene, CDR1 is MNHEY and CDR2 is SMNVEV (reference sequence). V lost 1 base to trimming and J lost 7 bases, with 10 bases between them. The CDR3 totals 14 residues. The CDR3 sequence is CASSLLGAGEKLFF. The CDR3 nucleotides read TGTGCCAGCAGTTTATTGGGGGCGGGTGAAAAACTGTTTTTT.

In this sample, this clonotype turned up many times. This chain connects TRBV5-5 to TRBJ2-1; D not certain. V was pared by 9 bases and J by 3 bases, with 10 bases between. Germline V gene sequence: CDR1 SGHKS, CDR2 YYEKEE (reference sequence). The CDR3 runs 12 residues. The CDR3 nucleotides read TGTGCCACAGCAAATATCTACAATGAGCAGTTCTTC. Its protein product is CATANIYNEQFF.

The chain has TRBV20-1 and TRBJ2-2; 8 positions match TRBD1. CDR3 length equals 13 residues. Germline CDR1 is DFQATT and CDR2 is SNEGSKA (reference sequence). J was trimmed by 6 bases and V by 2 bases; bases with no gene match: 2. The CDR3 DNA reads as TGCAGTGCTAGACCAGGGGGCTCCGGGGAGCTGTTTTTT. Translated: CSARPGGSGELFF.

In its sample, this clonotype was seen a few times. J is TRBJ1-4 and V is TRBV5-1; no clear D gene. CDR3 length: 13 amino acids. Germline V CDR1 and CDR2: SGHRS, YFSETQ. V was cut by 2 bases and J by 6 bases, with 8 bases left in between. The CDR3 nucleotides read TGCGCCAGCAGCTTCTCGGGGTATGAAAAACTGTTTTTT. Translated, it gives CASSFSGYEKLFF. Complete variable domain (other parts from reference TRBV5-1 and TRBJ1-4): KAGVTQTPRYLIKTRGQQVTLSCSPISGHRSVSWYQQTPGQGLQFLFEYFSETQRNKGNFPGRFSGRQFSNSRSEMNVSTLELGDSALYLCASSFSGYEKLFFGSGTQLSVL.

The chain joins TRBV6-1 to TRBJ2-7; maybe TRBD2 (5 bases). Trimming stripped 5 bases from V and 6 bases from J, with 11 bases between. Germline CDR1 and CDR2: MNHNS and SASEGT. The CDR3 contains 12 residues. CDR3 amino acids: CASSPTRGEQYF. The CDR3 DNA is TGTGCCAGCAGTCCGACACGGGGCGAGCAGTACTTC.

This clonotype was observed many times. This CDR3 reads CASIDRGRHNEQFF. CDR3 bases: TGTGCCAGCATAGACAGGGGGAGGCACAATGAGCAGTTCTTC. The V and J genes are TRBV2 and TRBJ2-1, with 9 positions matching TRBD1. Trimming took 7 bases from V and 5 from J; bases not matched to a gene: 6. This CDR3 is built from 14 residues. Per the germline V gene, CDR1 is SNHLY and CDR2 is FYNNEI.

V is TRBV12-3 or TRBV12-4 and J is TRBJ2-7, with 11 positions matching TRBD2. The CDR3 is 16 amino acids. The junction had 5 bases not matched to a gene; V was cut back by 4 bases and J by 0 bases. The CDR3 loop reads CASSSPSGRYSYEQYF. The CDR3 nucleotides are TGTGCCAGCAGTTCCCCTAGCGGGAGGTACTCCTACGAGCAGTACTTC.

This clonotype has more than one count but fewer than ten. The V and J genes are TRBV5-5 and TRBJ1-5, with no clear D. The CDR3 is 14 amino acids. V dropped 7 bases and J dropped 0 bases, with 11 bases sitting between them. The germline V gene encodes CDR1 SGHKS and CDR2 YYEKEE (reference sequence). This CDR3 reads CASDDGYSNQPQHF. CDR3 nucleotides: TGTGCCAGCGACGACGGCTATAGCAATCAGCCCCAGCATTTT.

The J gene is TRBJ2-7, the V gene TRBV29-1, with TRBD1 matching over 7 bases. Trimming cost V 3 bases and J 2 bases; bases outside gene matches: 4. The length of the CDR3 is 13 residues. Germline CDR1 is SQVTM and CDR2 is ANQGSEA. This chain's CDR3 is CSVDVQGAYEQYF. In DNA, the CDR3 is TGCAGCGTTGATGTTCAGGGGGCCTACGAGCAGTACTTC.

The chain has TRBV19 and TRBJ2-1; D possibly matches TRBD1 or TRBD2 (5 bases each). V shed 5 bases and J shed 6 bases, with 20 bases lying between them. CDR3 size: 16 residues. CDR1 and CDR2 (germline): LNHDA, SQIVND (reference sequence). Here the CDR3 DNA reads TGTGCCAGTAGTCACCGGGACCCCCTTCCGCGCAATGAGCAGTTCTTC. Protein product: CASSHRDPLPRNEQFF.

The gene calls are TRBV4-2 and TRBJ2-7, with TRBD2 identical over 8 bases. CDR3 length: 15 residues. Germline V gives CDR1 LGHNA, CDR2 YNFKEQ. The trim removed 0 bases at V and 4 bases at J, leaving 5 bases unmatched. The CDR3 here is CASSQETGGPYEQYF. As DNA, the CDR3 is TGTGCCAGCAGCCAAGAGACGGGGGGGCCTTACGAGCAGTACTTC.

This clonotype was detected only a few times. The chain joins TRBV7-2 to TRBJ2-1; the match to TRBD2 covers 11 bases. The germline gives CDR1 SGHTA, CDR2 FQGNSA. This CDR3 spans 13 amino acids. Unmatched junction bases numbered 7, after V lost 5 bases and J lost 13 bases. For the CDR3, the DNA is TGTGCCAGCAGCCCTCCTAGCGGGGGGTTTCAGTTCTTC. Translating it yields CASSPPSGGFQFF.

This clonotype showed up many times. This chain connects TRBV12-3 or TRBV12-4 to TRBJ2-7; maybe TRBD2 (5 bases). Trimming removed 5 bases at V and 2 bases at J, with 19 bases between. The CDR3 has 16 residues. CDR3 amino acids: CASSPFLAGEPYEQYF. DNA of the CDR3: TGTGCCAGCAGTCCATTCCTAGCCGGAGAGCCCTACGAGCAGTACTTC.

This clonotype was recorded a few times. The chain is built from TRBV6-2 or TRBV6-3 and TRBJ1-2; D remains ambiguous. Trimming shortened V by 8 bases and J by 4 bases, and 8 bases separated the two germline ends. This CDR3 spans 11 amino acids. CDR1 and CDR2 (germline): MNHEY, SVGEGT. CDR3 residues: CASFGFYGYTF. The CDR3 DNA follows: TGTGCCAGCTTCGGGTTCTATGGCTACACCTTC.

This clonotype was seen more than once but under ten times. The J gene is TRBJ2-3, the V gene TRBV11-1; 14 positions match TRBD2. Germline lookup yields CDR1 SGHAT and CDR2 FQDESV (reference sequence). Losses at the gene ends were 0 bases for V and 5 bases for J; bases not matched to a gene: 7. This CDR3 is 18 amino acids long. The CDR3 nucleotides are TGTGCCAGCAGCTTAGCGCCGGGACTAGCGGGGGAGGGAGATACGCAGTATTTT. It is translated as CASSLAPGLAGEGDTQYF.

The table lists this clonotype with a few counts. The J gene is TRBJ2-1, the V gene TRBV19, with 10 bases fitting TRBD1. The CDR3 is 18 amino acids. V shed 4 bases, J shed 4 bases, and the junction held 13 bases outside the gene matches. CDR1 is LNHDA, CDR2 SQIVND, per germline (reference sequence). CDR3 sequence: CASSNVGQGIGSYNEQFF. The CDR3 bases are TGTGCCAGTAGTAACGTGGGACAGGGGATCGGCTCGTACAATGAGCAGTTCTTC.

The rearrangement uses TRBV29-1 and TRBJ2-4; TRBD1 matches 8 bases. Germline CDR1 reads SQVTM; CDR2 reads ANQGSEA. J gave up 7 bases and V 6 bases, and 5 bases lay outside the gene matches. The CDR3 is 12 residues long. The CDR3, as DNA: TGCAGCGTCGAGGGACAGGTGAACATTCAGTACTTC. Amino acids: CSVEGQVNIQYF.

CDR3 DNA: TGTGCCAGCAGTTTATTCGTCCTACTCGGGACGGAAGCCTACGAGCAGTACTTC. It encodes CASSLFVLLGTEAYEQYF. The chain links TRBV12-3 or TRBV12-4 to TRBJ2-7; D is perhaps TRBD1 or TRBD2 (5 bases each). The CDR3 is made up of 18 amino acids. V lost 2 bases to trimming and J lost 2 bases, with 22 bases between them.

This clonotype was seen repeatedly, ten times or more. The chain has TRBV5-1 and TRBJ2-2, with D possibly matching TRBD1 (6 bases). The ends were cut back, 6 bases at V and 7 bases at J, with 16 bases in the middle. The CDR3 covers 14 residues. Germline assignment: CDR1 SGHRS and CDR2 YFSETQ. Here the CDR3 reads CASIRTAGRGELFF. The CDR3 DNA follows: TGCGCCAGCATCAGGACAGCAGGTCGCGGGGAGCTGTTTTTT.

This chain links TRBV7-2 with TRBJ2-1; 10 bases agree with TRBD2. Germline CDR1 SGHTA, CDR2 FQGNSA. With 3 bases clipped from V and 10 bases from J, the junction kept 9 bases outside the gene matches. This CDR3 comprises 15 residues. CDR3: CASSFRLAGEEEQFF. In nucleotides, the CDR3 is TGTGCCAGCAGCTTCAGGCTAGCGGGGGAAGAAGAGCAGTTCTTC.

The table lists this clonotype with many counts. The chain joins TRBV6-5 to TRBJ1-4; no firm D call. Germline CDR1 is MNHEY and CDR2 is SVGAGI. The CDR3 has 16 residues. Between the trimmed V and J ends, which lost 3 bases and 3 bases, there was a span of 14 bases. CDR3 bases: TGTGCCAGCAGTTATCAGTTCGGGGTATCTAATGAAAAACTGTTTTTT. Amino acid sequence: CASSYQFGVSNEKLFF.

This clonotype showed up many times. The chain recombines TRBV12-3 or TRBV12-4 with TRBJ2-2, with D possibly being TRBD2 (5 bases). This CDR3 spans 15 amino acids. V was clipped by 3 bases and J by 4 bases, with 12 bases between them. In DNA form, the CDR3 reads TGTGCCAGCAGTTTGAGTTCCCGGGGCACCGGGGAGCTGTTTTTT. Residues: CASSLSSRGTGELFF.